This TCR beta chain was observed in a study of OX40 agonist ivuxolimab in advanced cancers. Study background: Head and neck, renal cell, melanoma or hepatocellular carcinoma were the cancers that dose-escalation patients had. It was permissible to have had prior anti-PD-1, anti-PD-L1 or anti-CTLA-4 therapy, and approximately 38% had some. Study observations and caveats: The mean number of expanded clones was higher in CD8+ T cells than in CD4+.

At baseline, cycle 4 day 1, and cycle 7 day 1, blood was sampled. In germline, CDR1 is MNHNY, CDR2 SVGAGI (reference sequence). Trimming pared 2 bases from V and 6 bases from J, leaving 13 bases between. CDR3 length equals 15 residues. Turning to this clone: Its matching antigen is unknown.

Libraries were prepared by immunoSEQ multiplex PCR; TCRdb keeps only in-frame clonotypes and omits some of them. The table includes 16,000 or so clones, roughly 71% detected once. The TCR sequence derives from an adult with an advanced solid tumor such as melanoma, head and neck, liver or kidney cancer. Sample: CD4+ or CD8+ T cells sorted from blood, taken in a trial of the OX40 agonist ivuxolimab. The chain recombines TRBV6-6 with TRBJ2-2; perhaps D is TRBD1 or TRBD2 (5 bases each). The CDR3 spells CASSYAGDLAGELFF. CDR3 DNA sequence: TGTGCCAGCAGTTACGCCGGGGACCTTGCCGGGGAGCTGTTTTTT.